This T cell receptor (beta chain) was retrieved from a study of long-term antiretroviral therapy in people with HIV. Run at survey level, the immunoSEQ assay was version v3.0. TCRdb keeps only in-frame clones here, not all; method: immunoSEQ multiplex PCR. Found here are around 23,000 clones, less than 85% of them singletons; the top ten hold less than 20%. The ends lost 1 base at V and 5 bases at J; junction bases unmatched: 7. The CDR3 extends over 15 amino acids. Germline CDR1 SGHTA, CDR2 FQGNSA. The chain recombines TRBV7-2 with TRBJ2-7; 8 bases are shared with TRBD1. The starting material was unsorted PBMCs, obtained 0.5 years before starting antiretroviral therapy. This TCR was sampled from a man aged 40-50 years with HIV. The CDR3 loop reads CASSLGAGGWDEQYF. In DNA, the CDR3 is TGTGCCAGCAGCTTAGGGGCAGGGGGCTGGGACGAGCAGTACTTC. Supplemented by reference TRBV7-2 and TRBJ2-7, the full variable domain reads GAGVSQSPSNKVTEKGKDVELRCDPISGHTALYWYRQSLGQGLEFLIYFQGNSAPDKSGLPSDRFSAERTGGSVSTLTIQRTQQEDSAVYLCASSLGAGGWDEQYFGPGTRLTVT.